The 9 T cell receptor beta chains below all came from one sample that was sequenced in a study of T-cell reconstitution after alpha-beta-depleted transplantation in children. TCRbeta library construction was performed incorporating unique molecular identifiers. TCRdb reprocessed the PCR reads via MiXCR and lists one record per CDR3 protein. The profile shows about 610,000 distinct CDR3 sequences, over 9.5% of them singletons. This specimen was PBMCs from the stem cell graft donor, taken from the stem cell graft. The receptors come from a human donor who donated a stem cell graft to a child with acute myeloid leukemia.

The chain employs TRBV11-2 and TRBJ1-1; 8 positions match TRBD1. Trimming took 4 bases from V and 0 from J; bases not matched to a gene: 13. The CDR3 totals 18 residues. The germline CDR1 and CDR2 sequences are SGHAT and FQNNGV. The chain's CDR3 is CASSSQRTGKLMNTEAFF. In DNA form, the CDR3 reads TGTGCCAGCAGCTCACAGCGGACAGGGAAATTAATGAACACTGAAGCTTTCTTT.

This clonotype was seen more than once but under ten times. The rearrangement links TRBV12-3 or TRBV12-4 to TRBJ1-6; a possible D gene is TRBD1 (6 bases). The CDR3 runs 14 residues. V lost 1 base and J 6 bases, leaving 7 bases between the germline ends. CDR3 in amino acids: CASSLVQGNSPLHF. CDR3 coding DNA: TGTGCCAGCAGTTTAGTACAGGGTAATTCACCCCTCCACTTT.

This clonotype has at least ten counts. The V and J genes are TRBV20-1 and TRBJ2-5, with 9 nucleotides matching TRBD1. The length of the CDR3 is 14 residues. Trimming at V came to 0 bases and at J to 2 bases, leaving 1 base not matched to a gene. CDR1 and CDR2 (germline): DFQATT, SNEGSKA (reference sequence). The CDR3 DNA is TGCAGTGCTAGAGAGGGGACAGGGCAAGAGACCCAGTACTTC. Protein product: CSAREGTGQETQYF.

This chain links TRBV7-9 with TRBJ2-7, with unresolved D. In germline, CDR1 is SEHNR, CDR2 FQNEAQ (reference sequence). The CDR3 runs to 10 residues. Deletions cut 7 bases from V and 1 base from J, with 2 bases between. The DNA of the CDR3 is TGTGCCAGCATATCCTACGAGCAGTACTTC. Protein: CASISYEQYF.

The chain employs TRBV20-1 and TRBJ1-1; D remains unclear. The germline CDR1 and CDR2 sequences are DFQATT and SNEGSKA (reference sequence). CDR3 length equals 11 residues. Trimming took 5 bases from V and 1 from J, leaving 5 bases between them. The CDR3 spells CSALKNTEAFF. CDR3 coding DNA: TGCAGTGCTCTCAAGAACACTGAAGCTTTCTTT.

The chain carries TRBV29-1 and TRBJ2-5; TRBD1 is a possible D gene (6 bases). V gave up 5 bases and J gave up 5 bases, with 18 bases separating them. This CDR3 has 14 residues. Germline CDR1 and CDR2: SQVTM and ANQGSEA. CDR3 nucleotide sequence: TGCAGCGTTTCAAGGGGGACAACGGGGGAGACCCAGTACTTC. Protein sequence: CSVSRGTTGETQYF.

This clonotype showed up just a few times. The V and J genes are TRBV3-1 and TRBJ2-5; D perhaps matches TRBD2 (6 bases). Per the germline V gene, CDR1 is LGHDT and CDR2 is YNNKEL (reference sequence). V lost 6 bases and J 5 bases, leaving 22 bases between the germline ends. CDR3 length: 16 residues. The CDR3 loop reads CASSSGDFPLRETQYF. CDR3 in DNA: TGTGCCAGCAGTTCCGGGGACTTCCCACTCCGGGAGACCCAGTACTTC.

The chain joins TRBV2 to TRBJ2-1; 8 bases line up with TRBD2. This CDR3 has 13 amino acids. The trim removed 7 bases at V and 6 bases at J, leaving 5 bases unmatched. Germline lookup yields CDR1 SNHLY and CDR2 FYNNEI. This chain's CDR3 is CASTGGSFNEQFF. DNA for the CDR3: TGTGCCAGCACGGGAGGGTCGTTCAATGAGCAGTTCTTC.

This chain's CDR3 is CASSLVSGLWTSGTGDTQYF. The DNA of the CDR3 is TGTGCCAGCAGCTTAGTTTCGGGGCTCTGGACTAGCGGGACGGGAGATACGCAGTATTTT. V usage is TRBV11-2 and J usage is TRBJ2-3; 12 bases are shared with TRBD2. CDR1 and CDR2 from the germline V gene are SGHAT and FQNNGV. V dropped 1 base and J dropped 5; count of bases not matched to a gene: 16. The CDR3 has 20 residues.